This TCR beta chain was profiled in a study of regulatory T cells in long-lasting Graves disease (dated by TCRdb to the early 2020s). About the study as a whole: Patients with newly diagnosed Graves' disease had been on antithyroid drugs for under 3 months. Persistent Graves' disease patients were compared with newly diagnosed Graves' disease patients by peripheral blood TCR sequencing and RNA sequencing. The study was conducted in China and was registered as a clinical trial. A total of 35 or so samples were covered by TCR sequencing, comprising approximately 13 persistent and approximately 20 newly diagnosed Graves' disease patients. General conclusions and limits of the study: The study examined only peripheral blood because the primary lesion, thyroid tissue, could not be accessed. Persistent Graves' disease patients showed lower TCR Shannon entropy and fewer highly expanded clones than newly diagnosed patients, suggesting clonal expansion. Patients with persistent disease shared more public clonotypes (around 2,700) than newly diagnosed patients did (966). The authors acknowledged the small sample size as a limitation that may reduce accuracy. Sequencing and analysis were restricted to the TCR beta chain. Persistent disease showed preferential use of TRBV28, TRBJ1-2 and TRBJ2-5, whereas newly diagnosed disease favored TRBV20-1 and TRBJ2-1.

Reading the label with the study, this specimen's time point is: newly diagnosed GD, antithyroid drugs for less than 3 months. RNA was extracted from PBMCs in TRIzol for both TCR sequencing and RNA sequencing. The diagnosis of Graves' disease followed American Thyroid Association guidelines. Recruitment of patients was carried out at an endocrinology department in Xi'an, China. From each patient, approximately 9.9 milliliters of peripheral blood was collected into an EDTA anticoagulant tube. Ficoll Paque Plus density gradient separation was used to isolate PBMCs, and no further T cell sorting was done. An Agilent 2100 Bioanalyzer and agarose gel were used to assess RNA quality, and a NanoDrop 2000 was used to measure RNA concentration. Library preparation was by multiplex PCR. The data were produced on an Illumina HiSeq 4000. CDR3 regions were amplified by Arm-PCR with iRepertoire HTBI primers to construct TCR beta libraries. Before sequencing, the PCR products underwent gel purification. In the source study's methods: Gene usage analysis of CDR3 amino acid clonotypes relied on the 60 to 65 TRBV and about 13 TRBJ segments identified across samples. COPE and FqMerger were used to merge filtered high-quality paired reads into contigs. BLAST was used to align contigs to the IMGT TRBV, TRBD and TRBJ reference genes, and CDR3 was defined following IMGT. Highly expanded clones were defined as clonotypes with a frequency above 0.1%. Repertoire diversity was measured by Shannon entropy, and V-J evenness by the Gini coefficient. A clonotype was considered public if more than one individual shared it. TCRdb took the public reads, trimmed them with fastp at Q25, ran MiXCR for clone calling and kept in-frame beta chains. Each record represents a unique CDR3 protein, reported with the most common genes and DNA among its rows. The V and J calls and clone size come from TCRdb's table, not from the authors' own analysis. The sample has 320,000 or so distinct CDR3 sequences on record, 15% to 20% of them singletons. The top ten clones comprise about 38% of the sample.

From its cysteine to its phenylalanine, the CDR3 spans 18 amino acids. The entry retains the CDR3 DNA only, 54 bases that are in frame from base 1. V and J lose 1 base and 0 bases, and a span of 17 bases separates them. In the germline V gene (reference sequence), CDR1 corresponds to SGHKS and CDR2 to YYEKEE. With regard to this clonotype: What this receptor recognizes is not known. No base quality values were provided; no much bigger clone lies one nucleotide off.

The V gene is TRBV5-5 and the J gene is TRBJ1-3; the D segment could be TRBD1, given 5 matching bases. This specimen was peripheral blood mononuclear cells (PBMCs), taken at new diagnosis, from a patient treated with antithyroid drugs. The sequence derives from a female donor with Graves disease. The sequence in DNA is TGTGCCAGCAGCTTGCGTGGAACTAGAGGGGACTCTGGAAACACCATATATTTT. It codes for CASSLRGTRGDSGNTIYF.